A single sample is the source of the 3 T cell receptor beta chains below, sequenced in a study of vaccination and CD4 T cells after COVID-19. This sample's treatment: roughly nine-day PBMC culture with coronavirus spike peptide pools or control peptides (ViraFEST assay). The assay that was used to sequence DNA from cultured CD4+ T cells was the Oncomine TCR Beta short-read assay. TCRdb re-analysed the PCR reads in MiXCR, keeping a single row per CDR3 protein. Altogether fewer than 9,000 distinct CDR3 sequences are present, around 72% being singletons, with the ten largest covering around 30%. Their target antigens are unknown. Sequenced sample: CD4+ T cells from blood, cultured in vitro. All receptors come from a human donor who had recovered from COVID-19.

The rearrangement links TRBV27 to TRBJ1-5; D is possibly TRBD1 (5 bases). The CDR3 covers 13 residues. Trimming left V 0 bases short and J 6 bases short, with 6 bases between. Germline V gives CDR1 MNHEY, CDR2 SMNVEV (reference sequence). The CDR3 DNA sequence: TGTGCCAGCAGTTTATCGGGGGGTCAGCCCCAGCATTTT. Translated, it gives CASSLSGGQPQHF.

J is TRBJ1-5 and V is TRBV6-1, with TRBD1 as a possible D gene (6 bases). Deletions cut 7 bases from V and 7 bases from J, with 17 bases between. Germline CDR1 MNHNS, CDR2 SASEGT. The CDR3 covers 14 residues. CDR3 coding DNA: TGTGCCAGCAAAGAGGGGGGGGAAGGGCAGCCCCAGCATTTT. It yields the protein CASKEGGEGQPQHF.

The V gene is TRBV15, the J gene TRBJ2-5, with TRBD2 matching over 14 bases. This CDR3 comprises 16 residues. V lost 4 bases to trimming and J lost 3 bases; unmatched junction nucleotides: 4. The V gene's germline CDR1 is LNHNV and CDR2 YYDKDF (reference sequence). The CDR3: CATSNPGLAGEETQYF. The CDR3 bases are TGTGCCACCAGCAACCCGGGACTAGCGGGGGAAGAGACCCAGTACTTC.